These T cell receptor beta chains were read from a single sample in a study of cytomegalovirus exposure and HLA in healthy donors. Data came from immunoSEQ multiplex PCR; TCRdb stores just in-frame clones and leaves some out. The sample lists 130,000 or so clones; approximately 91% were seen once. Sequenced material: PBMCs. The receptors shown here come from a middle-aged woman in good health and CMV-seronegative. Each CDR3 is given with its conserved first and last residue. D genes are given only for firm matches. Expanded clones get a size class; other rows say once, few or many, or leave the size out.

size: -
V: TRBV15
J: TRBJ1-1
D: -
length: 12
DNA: TGTGCCACCAGCAGAGATCAGACTGAAGCTTTCTTT
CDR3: CATSRDQTEAFF

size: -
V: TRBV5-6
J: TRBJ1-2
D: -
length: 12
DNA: TGTGCCAGCAGCTTGGAAGGGGCCGGCTACACCTTC
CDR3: CASSLEGAGYTF

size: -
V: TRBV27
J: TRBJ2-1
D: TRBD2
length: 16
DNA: TGTGCCAGCAGCCTAGGGACTAGCGGCACCTACAATGAGCAGTTCTTC
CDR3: CASSLGTSGTYNEQFF

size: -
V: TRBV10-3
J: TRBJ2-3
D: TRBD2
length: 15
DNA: TGTGCCATCAGAGGGACTAGCGGAGAGGCAGATACGCAGTATTTT
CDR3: CAIRGTSGEADTQYF

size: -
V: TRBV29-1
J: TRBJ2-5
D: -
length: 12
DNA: TGCAGCGCCCTCGGCAGGGCAAAGACCCAGTACTTC
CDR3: CSALGRAKTQYF

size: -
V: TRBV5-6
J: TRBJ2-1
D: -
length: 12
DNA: TGTGCCAGCAGCTCGAACCGGAATGAGCAGTTCTTC
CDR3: CASSSNRNEQFF

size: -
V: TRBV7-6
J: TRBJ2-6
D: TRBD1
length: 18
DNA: TGTGCCAGCAGCTTAGGACAGGGGGATATCTCTGGGGCCAACGTCCTGACTTTC
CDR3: CASSLGQGDISGANVLTF

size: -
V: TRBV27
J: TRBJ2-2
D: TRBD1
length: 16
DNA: TGTGCCAGCAGTAAATGGGACAGGGGTGGGACCGGGGAGCTGTTTTTT
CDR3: CASSKWDRGGTGELFF

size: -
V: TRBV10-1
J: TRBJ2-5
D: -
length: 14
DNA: TGCGCCAGCAGTGAGTCCGGAGGCGGGGAGACCCAGTACTTC
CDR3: CASSESGGGETQYF

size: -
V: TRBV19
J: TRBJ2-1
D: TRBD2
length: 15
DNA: TGTGCCAGTAGTCTGAGCGGGAGCTCCTACAATGAGCAGTTCTTC
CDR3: CASSLSGSSYNEQFF

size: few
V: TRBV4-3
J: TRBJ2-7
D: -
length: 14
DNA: TGCGCCAGCAGCCAAGAGAGGCACTCCTACGAGCAGTACTTC
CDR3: CASSQERHSYEQYF

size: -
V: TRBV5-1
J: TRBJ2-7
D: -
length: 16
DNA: TGCGCCAGCAGCTTTAATGGGAGGACCCAATCCTACGAGCAGTACTTC
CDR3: CASSFNGRTQSYEQYF

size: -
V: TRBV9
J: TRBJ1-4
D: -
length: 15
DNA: TGTGCCAGCAGCGTAGAGGCGCGGCCAAATGAAAAACTGTTTTTT
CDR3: CASSVEARPNEKLFF

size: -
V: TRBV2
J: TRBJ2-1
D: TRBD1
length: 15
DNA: TGTGCCAGCAGAGCGAGACAGGGCTCATACAATGAGCAGTTCTTC
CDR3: CASRARQGSYNEQFF

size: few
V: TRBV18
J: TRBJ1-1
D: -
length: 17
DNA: TGTGCCAGCTCACCAATCGGACAAGGGATTGGGAACACTGAAGCTTTCTTT
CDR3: CASSPIGQGIGNTEAFF

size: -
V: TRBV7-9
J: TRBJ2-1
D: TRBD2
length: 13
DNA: TGTGCCAGTTTAGCGGGAGTGTACAATGAGCAGTTCTTC
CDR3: CASLAGVYNEQFF

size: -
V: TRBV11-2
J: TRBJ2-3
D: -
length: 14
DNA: TGTGCCAGCAGCTTAGAGGTCAGGGGCGATACGCAGTATTTT
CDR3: CASSLEVRGDTQYF

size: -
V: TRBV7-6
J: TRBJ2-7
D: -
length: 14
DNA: TGTGCCAGCAGCCTCCGGGACACTTCCTACGAGCAGTACTTC
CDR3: CASSLRDTSYEQYF

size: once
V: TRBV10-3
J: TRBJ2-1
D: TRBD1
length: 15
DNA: TGTGCCATCAGTAGACAGGGAGATCAGGTCAATGAGCAGTTCTTC
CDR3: CAISRQGDQVNEQFF

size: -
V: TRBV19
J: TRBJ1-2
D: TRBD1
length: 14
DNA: TGTGCCAGTAGTATGGACAGGGGTTTTTATGGCTACACCTTC
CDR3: CASSMDRGFYGYTF

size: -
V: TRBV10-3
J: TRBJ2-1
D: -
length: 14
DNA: TGTGCCATCAGTGAGTCTGCGACAGGTTGGACGCAGTTCTTC
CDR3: CAISESATGWTQFF

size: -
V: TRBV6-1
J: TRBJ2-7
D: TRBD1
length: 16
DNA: TGTGCCAGCAGTGAAGTGTTTGGACAGGGGGCCTACGAGCAGTACTTC
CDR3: CASSEVFGQGAYEQYF

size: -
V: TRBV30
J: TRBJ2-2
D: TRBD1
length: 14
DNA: TGTGCCTGTCCGGACAGGGTAAACACCGGGGAGCTGTTTTTT
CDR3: CACPDRVNTGELFF

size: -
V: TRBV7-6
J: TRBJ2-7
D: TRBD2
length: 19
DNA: TGTGCCAGCAGCTTAGCGACGAGGCCGGCTAGCGGAGCTCCCTACGAGCAGTACTTC
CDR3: CASSLATRPASGAPYEQYF

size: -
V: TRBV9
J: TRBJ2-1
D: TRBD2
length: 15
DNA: TGTGCCAGCAGCGTAGTAGGCGGGAGCTACAATGAGCAGTTCTTC
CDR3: CASSVVGGSYNEQFF

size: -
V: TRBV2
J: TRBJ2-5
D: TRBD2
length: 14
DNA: TGTGCCAGCAGTGAATCTAGCGGCCAAGAGACCCAGTACTTC
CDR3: CASSESSGQETQYF

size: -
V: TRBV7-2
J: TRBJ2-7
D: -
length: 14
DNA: TGTGCCAGCAGCTCGCAACAGGGTTCCTACGAGCAGTACTTC
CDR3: CASSSQQGSYEQYF

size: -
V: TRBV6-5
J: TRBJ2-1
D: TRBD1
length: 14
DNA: TGTGCCAGCAGCACCGGGACAGGGACCAATGAGCAGTTCTTC
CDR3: CASSTGTGTNEQFF

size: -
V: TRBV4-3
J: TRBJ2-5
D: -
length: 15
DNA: TGCGCCAGCAGCCAAGAGATAGCGGAGTACAGGGGCCAGTACTTC
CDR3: CASSQEIAEYRGQYF

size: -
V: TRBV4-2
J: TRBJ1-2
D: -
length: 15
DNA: TGTGCCAGCAGCCACGATAGCGGGACTCTCTATGGCTACACCTTC
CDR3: CASSHDSGTLYGYTF

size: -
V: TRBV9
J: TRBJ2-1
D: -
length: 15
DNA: TGTGCCAGCAGCAACCAAGGCGGGTCCTACAATGAGCAGTTCTTC
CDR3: CASSNQGGSYNEQFF

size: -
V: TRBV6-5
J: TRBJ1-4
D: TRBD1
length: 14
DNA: TGTGCCAGCAGAACAGGGGGCGCGATTGAAAAACTGTTTTTT
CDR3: CASRTGGAIEKLFF

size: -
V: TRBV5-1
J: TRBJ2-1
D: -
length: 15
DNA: TGCGCCAGCGGGGCGGGCGGGACCTCCTACAATGAGCAGTTCTTC
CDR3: CASGAGGTSYNEQFF

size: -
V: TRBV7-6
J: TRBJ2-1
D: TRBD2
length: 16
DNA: TGTGCCAGCAGCTTAGAACCGGGACTAGCCGGCAATGAGCAGTTCTTC
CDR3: CASSLEPGLAGNEQFF

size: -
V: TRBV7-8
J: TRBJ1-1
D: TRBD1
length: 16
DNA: TGTGCCAGCAGCTCCCGGACAGGGGTCGCGGACACTGAAGCTTTCTTT
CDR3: CASSSRTGVADTEAFF

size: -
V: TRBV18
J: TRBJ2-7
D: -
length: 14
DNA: TGTGCCAGTTCACCAGGCAGAACCGCCTACGAGCAGTACTTC
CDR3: CASSPGRTAYEQYF

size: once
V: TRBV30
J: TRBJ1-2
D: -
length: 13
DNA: TGTGCCTGGGCTTCAGGGGAGTGGGATGGCTACACCTTC
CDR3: CAWASGEWDGYTF

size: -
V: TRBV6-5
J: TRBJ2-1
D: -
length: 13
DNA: TGTGCCAGCAGTTACCTAGGCCTTAATGAGCAGTTCTTC
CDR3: CASSYLGLNEQFF

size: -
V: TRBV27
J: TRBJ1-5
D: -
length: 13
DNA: TGTGCCAGCAGTCAGGGACTCAATCAGCCCCAGCATTTT
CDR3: CASSQGLNQPQHF

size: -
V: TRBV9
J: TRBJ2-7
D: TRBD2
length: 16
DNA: TGTGCCAGCAGCGTAGGGGCCACCGGACTAGCGGAAACGGAGTACTTC
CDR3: CASSVGATGLAETEYF

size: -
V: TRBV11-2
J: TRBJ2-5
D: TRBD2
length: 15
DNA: TGTGCCAGCAGCCCTGCGGGAGTTTGGCAAGAGACCCAGTACTTC
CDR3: CASSPAGVWQETQYF

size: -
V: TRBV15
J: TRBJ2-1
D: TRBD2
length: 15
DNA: TGTGCCACCAGAAGTGTAGCGGGAGGCTACAATGAGCAGTTCTTC
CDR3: CATRSVAGGYNEQFF

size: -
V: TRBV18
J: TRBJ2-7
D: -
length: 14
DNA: TGTGCCAGCTCCTATGGACAGTATTCCTACGAGCAGTACTTC
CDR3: CASSYGQYSYEQYF

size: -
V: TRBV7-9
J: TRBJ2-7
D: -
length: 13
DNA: TGTGCCAGCAGCAAGGACTACGATTACGAGCAGTACTTC
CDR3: CASSKDYDYEQYF

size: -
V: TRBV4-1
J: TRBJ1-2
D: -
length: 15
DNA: TGCGCCAGCAGCCAAGACGCGGACATCACTTATGGCTACACCTTC
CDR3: CASSQDADITYGYTF

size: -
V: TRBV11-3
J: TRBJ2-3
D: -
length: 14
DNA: TGTGCCAGCTCTCGGGGTAGCGGCACAGATACGCAGTATTTT
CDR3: CASSRGSGTDTQYF

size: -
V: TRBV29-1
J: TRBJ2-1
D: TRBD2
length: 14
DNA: TGCAGCGGGGAGGTAATAGCGGGGGGCAATGAGCAGTTCTTC
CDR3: CSGEVIAGGNEQFF

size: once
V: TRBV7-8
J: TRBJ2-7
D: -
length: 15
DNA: TGTGCCAGCAGCCCAAATACAGGGACCCCCCTCGAGCAGTACTTC
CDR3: CASSPNTGTPLEQYF

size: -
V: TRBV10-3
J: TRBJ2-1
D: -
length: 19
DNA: TGTGCCATCACCCGGGACAGGGGACTTGCGGGAGGGCCAGGCGATGAGCAGTTCTTC
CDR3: CAITRDRGLAGGPGDEQFF

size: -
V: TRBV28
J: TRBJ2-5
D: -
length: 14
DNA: TGTGCCAGCAGTTCCCCAGGGGAACGGGAGACCCAGTACTTC
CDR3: CASSSPGERETQYF

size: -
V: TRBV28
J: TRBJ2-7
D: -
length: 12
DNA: TGTGCCAGCAGTTCTCAGGCCTACGAGCAGTACTTC
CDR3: CASSSQAYEQYF

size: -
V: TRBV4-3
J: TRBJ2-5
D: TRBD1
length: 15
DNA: TGCGCCAGCAGCCAAGGACAGGGGTACCAAGAGACCCAGTACTTC
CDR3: CASSQGQGYQETQYF

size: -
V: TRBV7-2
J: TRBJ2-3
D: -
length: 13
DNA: TGTGCCAGCAGCTTACAGGAATCAGATACGCAGTATTTT
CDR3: CASSLQESDTQYF

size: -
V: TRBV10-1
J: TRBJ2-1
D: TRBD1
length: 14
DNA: TGCGCCAGCAGTGAGGGACAGGGGCCCAATGAGCAGTTCTTC
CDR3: CASSEGQGPNEQFF

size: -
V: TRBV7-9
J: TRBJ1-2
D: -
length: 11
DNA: TGTTCCAGCAGCTCTTACTATGGCTACACCTTC
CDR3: CSSSSYYGYTF